Listed below are T cell receptor beta chains from one sample, sequenced in a study of CD8 T cells in Susac syndrome. From the immunoSEQ multiplex PCR reads, TCRdb called clonotypes with MiXCR, one entry per CDR3 protein. The sample has under 200,000 distinct CDR3 sequences; more than 85% are singletons. The sample was CD8+ T cells from PBMCs. These receptors all come from a human donor with Susac syndrome. CDR3s include the opening cysteine and the closing phenylalanine or tryptophan. D genes are given only for firm matches. A row's size may be missing; if present it is once, few, many or a size class.

abundance: .
j_gene: TRBJ2-1
v_gene: TRBV9
d_gene: TRBD1
CDR3nt: TGTGCCAGCAGCCTTGGGACAGGGGCCTACAATGAGCAGTTCTTC
CDR3aa: CASSLGTGAYNEQFF

abundance: once
j_gene: TRBJ2-5
v_gene: TRBV4-1
d_gene: .
CDR3nt: TGCGCCAGCAGCCCTCGGGGACTGGACTCGGGGACCCAGTACTTC
CDR3aa: CASSPRGLDSGTQYF

abundance: .
j_gene: TRBJ2-1
v_gene: TRBV28
d_gene: .
CDR3nt: TGTGCCAGCAGTTTGCTGGGGGGCAATGAGCAGTTCTTC
CDR3aa: CASSLLGGNEQFF

abundance: once
j_gene: TRBJ2-1
v_gene: TRBV20-1
d_gene: .
CDR3nt: TGCAGTGCTAGCGGGAAGGGGGGCACCTCCTACAATGAGCAGTTCTTC
CDR3aa: CSASGKGGTSYNEQFF

abundance: .
j_gene: TRBJ2-5
v_gene: TRBV9
d_gene: .
CDR3nt: TGTGCCAGCAGCGCTAGAGGGAAGTACCAAGAGACCCAGTACTTC
CDR3aa: CASSARGKYQETQYF

abundance: .
j_gene: TRBJ1-2
v_gene: TRBV7-9
d_gene: .
CDR3nt: TGTGCCAGCACATCACCAGGGCAGGGAAAAATCTATGGCTACACCTTC
CDR3aa: CASTSPGQGKIYGYTF

abundance: .
j_gene: TRBJ2-1
v_gene: TRBV28
d_gene: .
CDR3nt: TGTGCCAGCAGTCCAGGGCTCGGGTCCTACAATGAGCAGTTCTTC
CDR3aa: CASSPGLGSYNEQFF

abundance: .
j_gene: TRBJ1-2
v_gene: TRBV30
d_gene: .
CDR3nt: TGTGCCTGGCTAGGGGAACTAGGCTATGGCTACACCTTC
CDR3aa: CAWLGELGYGYTF

abundance: .
j_gene: TRBJ1-1
v_gene: TRBV4-1
d_gene: TRBD1
CDR3nt: TGCGCCAGCAGCCAAGGGGGACAGCTGAACACTGAAGCTTTCTTT
CDR3aa: CASSQGGQLNTEAFF

abundance: .
j_gene: TRBJ1-2
v_gene: TRBV4-1
d_gene: .
CDR3nt: TGCGCCAGCAGCCAAGGGGACGGTCGTTCTAACTATGGCTACACCTTC
CDR3aa: CASSQGDGRSNYGYTF

abundance: .
j_gene: TRBJ2-6
v_gene: TRBV30
d_gene: TRBD1
CDR3nt: TGTGCCTGGAGTACAGGGGCTGGGGCCAACGTCCTGACTTTC
CDR3aa: CAWSTGAGANVLTF

abundance: .
j_gene: TRBJ2-7
v_gene: TRBV11-2
d_gene: .
CDR3nt: TGTGCCACCGGGACCCTCCCAGACGAGCAGTACTTC
CDR3aa: CATGTLPDEQYF

abundance: once
j_gene: TRBJ2-7
v_gene: TRBV19
d_gene: .
CDR3nt: TGTGCCAGTAGCCCGGCAGCGCTCTCCTACGAGCAGTACTTC
CDR3aa: CASSPAALSYEQYF

abundance: once
j_gene: TRBJ2-5
v_gene: TRBV13
d_gene: TRBD1
CDR3nt: TGTGCCAGCCGCAGAGGGACAGCTCCTACGACCCAGTACTTC
CDR3aa: CASRRGTAPTTQYF

abundance: .
j_gene: TRBJ2-5
v_gene: TRBV20-1
d_gene: .
CDR3nt: TGCAGTGCTAGCCAAAATTCGGGAGAGACCCAGTACTTC
CDR3aa: CSASQNSGETQYF

abundance: .
j_gene: TRBJ2-2
v_gene: TRBV6-1
d_gene: .
CDR3nt: TGTGCCAGCAGTGGTACAGGCCTAGTTAACACCGGGGAGCTGTTTTTT
CDR3aa: CASSGTGLVNTGELFF

abundance: .
j_gene: TRBJ1-2
v_gene: TRBV20-1
d_gene: TRBD1
CDR3nt: TGCAGTGCTCTTGGGACAGGGTATGGCTACACCTTC
CDR3aa: CSALGTGYGYTF

abundance: once
j_gene: TRBJ2-7
v_gene: TRBV7-2
d_gene: .
CDR3nt: TGTGCCAGCAGCTTCCGGGACGGGACTTCCGAGCAGTACTTC
CDR3aa: CASSFRDGTSEQYF

abundance: .
j_gene: TRBJ2-7
v_gene: TRBV3-1
d_gene: .
CDR3nt: TGTGCCAGCAGCCAACATTCAGGGCCCTACGAGCAGTACTTC
CDR3aa: CASSQHSGPYEQYF

abundance: .
j_gene: TRBJ1-2
v_gene: TRBV5-4
d_gene: .
CDR3nt: TGTGCCAGCAGCTTCGACAGCGAGTCAACCCCGAGCTACACCTTC
CDR3aa: CASSFDSESTPSYTF

abundance: once
j_gene: TRBJ1-5
v_gene: TRBV12-3/TRBV12-4
d_gene: .
CDR3nt: TGTGCCAGCAGTTACTATACAGGGAATCAGCCCCAGCATTTT
CDR3aa: CASSYYTGNQPQHF

abundance: .
j_gene: TRBJ2-7
v_gene: TRBV30
d_gene: .
CDR3nt: TGTGCCTGGAGTGTCGGTCGCTACGAGCAGTACTTC
CDR3aa: CAWSVGRYEQYF

abundance: .
j_gene: TRBJ1-2
v_gene: TRBV25-1
d_gene: .
CDR3nt: TGTGCCAGCAGTGGGGTGGACTATGGCTACACCTTC
CDR3aa: CASSGVDYGYTF

abundance: .
j_gene: TRBJ2-3
v_gene: TRBV9
d_gene: .
CDR3nt: TGTGCCAGCAGCCCCCAGGACGTCAGAGTTGGGCAGTATTTT
CDR3aa: CASSPQDVRVGQYF

abundance: .
j_gene: TRBJ1-5
v_gene: TRBV27
d_gene: .
CDR3nt: TGTGCCAGCAGTTTATTCGTTGGTAGCAATCAGCCCCAGCATTTT
CDR3aa: CASSLFVGSNQPQHF

abundance: .
j_gene: TRBJ2-4
v_gene: TRBV11-1
d_gene: TRBD1
CDR3nt: TGTGCCAGCAGCTACGGACAGGGGGCTTCCAAAAACATTCAGTACTTC
CDR3aa: CASSYGQGASKNIQYF

abundance: .
j_gene: TRBJ2-3
v_gene: TRBV28
d_gene: TRBD2
CDR3nt: TGTGCCAGCAGCCTACCACTAGCGGGAGTCCCAGATACGCAGTATTTT
CDR3aa: CASSLPLAGVPDTQYF

abundance: .
j_gene: TRBJ2-5
v_gene: TRBV7-7
d_gene: .
CDR3nt: TGTGCTAGCAGTCAGGGACCTCAACCACAAGAGACCCAGTACTTC
CDR3aa: CASSQGPQPQETQYF

abundance: .
j_gene: TRBJ2-7
v_gene: TRBV29-1
d_gene: TRBD1
CDR3nt: TGCAGCGTTGCAGGGGGATCCTACGAGCAGTACTTC
CDR3aa: CSVAGGSYEQYF

abundance: .
j_gene: TRBJ1-1
v_gene: TRBV6-5
d_gene: .
CDR3nt: TGTGCCAGCAGCAAACGGCCGGGGGTGGGTATAGCTTTCTTT
CDR3aa: CASSKRPGVGIAFF

abundance: .
j_gene: TRBJ2-7
v_gene: TRBV20-1
d_gene: .
CDR3nt: TGCAGTGCTAGAGCCCCAGGGGAGTGGGGCTCCTACGAGCAGTACTTC
CDR3aa: CSARAPGEWGSYEQYF

abundance: .
j_gene: TRBJ1-2
v_gene: TRBV16
d_gene: .
CDR3nt: TGTGCCAGCAGCCACACGACACCTCAAGGGGGCTACACCTTC
CDR3aa: CASSHTTPQGGYTF

abundance: .
j_gene: TRBJ2-2
v_gene: TRBV12-3/TRBV12-4
d_gene: .
CDR3nt: TGTGCCAGCAGTCCGACAGCCTATCCGAACACCGGGGAGCTGTTTTTT
CDR3aa: CASSPTAYPNTGELFF

abundance: .
j_gene: TRBJ2-1
v_gene: TRBV29-1
d_gene: .
CDR3nt: TGCAGCGTCCCGGAGGTCCTCGCCTACAATGAGCAGTTCTTC
CDR3aa: CSVPEVLAYNEQFF

abundance: .
j_gene: TRBJ2-3
v_gene: TRBV7-9
d_gene: .
CDR3nt: TGTGCCAGCAGCCAGGATGGGAGAACAGATACGCAGTATTTT
CDR3aa: CASSQDGRTDTQYF

abundance: .
j_gene: TRBJ1-5
v_gene: TRBV7-9
d_gene: .
CDR3nt: TGTGCCAGCAGCTTAGCTCCGGGACCTAATCAGCCCCAGCATTTT
CDR3aa: CASSLAPGPNQPQHF

abundance: .
j_gene: TRBJ1-2
v_gene: TRBV6-1
d_gene: TRBD1
CDR3nt: TGTGCCAGCAGTTTACAGGGGGCCGGCGATGGCTACACCTTC
CDR3aa: CASSLQGAGDGYTF

abundance: .
j_gene: TRBJ2-6
v_gene: TRBV19
d_gene: .
CDR3nt: TGTGCCAGTACCCATAGAGACAGGACTGGGGCCAACGTCCTGACTTTC
CDR3aa: CASTHRDRTGANVLTF

abundance: once
j_gene: TRBJ1-4
v_gene: TRBV11-2
d_gene: .
CDR3nt: TGTGCCAGCAGCCTCACCCACGGGGACGAAAAACTGTTTTTT
CDR3aa: CASSLTHGDEKLFF

abundance: once
j_gene: TRBJ1-1
v_gene: TRBV5-6
d_gene: .
CDR3nt: TGTGCCAGCAGCTATACGAACACTGAAGCTTTCTTT
CDR3aa: CASSYTNTEAFF

abundance: .
j_gene: TRBJ2-1
v_gene: TRBV19
d_gene: .
CDR3nt: TGTGCCAGTAGTATAGGACTGAGCGCCTACAATGAGCAGTTCTTC
CDR3aa: CASSIGLSAYNEQFF

abundance: .
j_gene: TRBJ1-6
v_gene: TRBV6-5
d_gene: TRBD1
CDR3nt: TGTGCCAGCAGTTATTCCCTACCGGGACAGACCAATTCACCCCTCCACTTT
CDR3aa: CASSYSLPGQTNSPLHF

abundance: .
j_gene: TRBJ2-1
v_gene: TRBV7-8
d_gene: TRBD2
CDR3nt: TGTGCCAGCAGCAAAAGACTAGCGGGGGGCCTGGATGAGCAGTTCTTC
CDR3aa: CASSKRLAGGLDEQFF

abundance: once
j_gene: TRBJ1-3
v_gene: TRBV30
d_gene: .
CDR3nt: TGTGCCTGGAGTCCTCTCAGGGGAGGCGGAAACACCATATATTTT
CDR3aa: CAWSPLRGGGNTIYF

abundance: .
j_gene: TRBJ2-7
v_gene: TRBV7-9
d_gene: TRBD1
CDR3nt: TGTGCCAGCAGCGACAGGGTTTTCTACGAGCAGTACTTC
CDR3aa: CASSDRVFYEQYF

abundance: .
j_gene: TRBJ1-2
v_gene: TRBV29-1
d_gene: .
CDR3nt: TGCAGCGTTGAACAGGCTTCTAACTATGGCTACACCTTC
CDR3aa: CSVEQASNYGYTF

abundance: .
j_gene: TRBJ2-1
v_gene: TRBV20-1
d_gene: TRBD2
CDR3nt: TGCAGTGCTATAAGCACTAGCGGCGATGAGCAGTTCTTC
CDR3aa: CSAISTSGDEQFF